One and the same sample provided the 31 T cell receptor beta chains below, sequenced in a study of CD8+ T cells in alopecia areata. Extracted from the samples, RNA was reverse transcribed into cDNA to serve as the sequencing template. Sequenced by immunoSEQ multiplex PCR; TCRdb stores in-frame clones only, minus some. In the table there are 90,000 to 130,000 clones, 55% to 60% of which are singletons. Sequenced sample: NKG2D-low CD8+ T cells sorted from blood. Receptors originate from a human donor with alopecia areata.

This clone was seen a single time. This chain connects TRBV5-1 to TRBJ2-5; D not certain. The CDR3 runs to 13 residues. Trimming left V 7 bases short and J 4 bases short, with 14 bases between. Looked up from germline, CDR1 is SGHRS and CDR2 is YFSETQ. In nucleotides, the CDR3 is TGCGCCAGCGGAGCTTGGTACGGAGAGACCCAGTACTTC. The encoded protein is CASGAWYGETQYF.

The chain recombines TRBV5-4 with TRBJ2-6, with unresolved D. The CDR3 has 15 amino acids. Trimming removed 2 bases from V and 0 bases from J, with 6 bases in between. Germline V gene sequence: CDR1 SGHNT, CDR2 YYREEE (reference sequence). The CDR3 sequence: CASSFLTSGANVLTF. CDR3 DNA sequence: TGTGCCAGCAGCTTTTTGACCTCTGGGGCCAACGTCCTGACTTTC.

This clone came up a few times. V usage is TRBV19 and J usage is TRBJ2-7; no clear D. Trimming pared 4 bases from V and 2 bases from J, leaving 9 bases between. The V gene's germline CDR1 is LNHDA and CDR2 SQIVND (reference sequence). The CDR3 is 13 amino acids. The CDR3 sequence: CASSTGATYEQYF. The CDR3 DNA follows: TGTGCCAGTAGTACAGGAGCTACCTACGAGCAGTACTTC.

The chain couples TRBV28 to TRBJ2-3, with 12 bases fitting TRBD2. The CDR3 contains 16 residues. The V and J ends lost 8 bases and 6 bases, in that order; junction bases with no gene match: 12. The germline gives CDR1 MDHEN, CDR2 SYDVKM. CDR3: CASGAILAGGEDTQYF. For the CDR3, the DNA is TGTGCCAGCGGTGCCATCCTAGCGGGAGGGGAGGATACGCAGTATTTT.

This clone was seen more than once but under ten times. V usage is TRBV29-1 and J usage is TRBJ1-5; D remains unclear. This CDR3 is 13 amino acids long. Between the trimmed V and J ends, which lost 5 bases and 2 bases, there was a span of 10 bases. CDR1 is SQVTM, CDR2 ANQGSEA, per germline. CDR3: CSVREVGNQPQHF. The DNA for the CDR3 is TGCAGCGTTCGGGAGGTCGGCAATCAGCCCCAGCATTTT.

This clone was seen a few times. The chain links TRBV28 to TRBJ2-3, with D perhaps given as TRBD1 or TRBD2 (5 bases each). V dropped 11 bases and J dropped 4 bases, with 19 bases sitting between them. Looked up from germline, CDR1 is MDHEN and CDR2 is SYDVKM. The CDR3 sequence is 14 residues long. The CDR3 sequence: CAGRDPTVPDTQYF. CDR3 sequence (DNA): TGTGCCGGACGGGACCCGACCGTCCCAGATACGCAGTATTTT. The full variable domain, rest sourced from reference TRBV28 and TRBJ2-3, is DVKVTQSSRYLVKRTGEKVFLECVQDMDHENMFWYRQDPGLGLRLIYFSYDVKMKEKGDIPEGYSVSREKKERFSLILESASTNQTSMYLCAGRDPTVPDTQYFGPGTRLTVL.

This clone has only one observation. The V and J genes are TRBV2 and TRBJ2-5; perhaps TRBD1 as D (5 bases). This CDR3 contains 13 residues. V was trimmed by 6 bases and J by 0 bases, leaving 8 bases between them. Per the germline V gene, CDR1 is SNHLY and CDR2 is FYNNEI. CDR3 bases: TGTGCCAGCAGCCACAGGAACCAAGAGACCCAGTACTTC. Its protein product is CASSHRNQETQYF.

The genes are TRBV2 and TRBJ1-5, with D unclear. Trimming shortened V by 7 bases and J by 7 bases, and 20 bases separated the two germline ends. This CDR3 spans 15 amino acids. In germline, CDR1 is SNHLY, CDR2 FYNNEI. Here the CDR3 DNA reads TGTGCCAGCACCGAAGCACCAGGTCAAAGGCAGCCCCAGCATTTT. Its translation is CASTEAPGQRQPQHF.

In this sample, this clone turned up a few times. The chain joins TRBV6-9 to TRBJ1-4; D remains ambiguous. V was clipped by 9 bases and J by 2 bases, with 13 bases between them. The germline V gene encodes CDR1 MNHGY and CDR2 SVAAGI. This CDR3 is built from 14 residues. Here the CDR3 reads CARMRGCTNEKLFF. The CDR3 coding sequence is TGTGCCAGGATGAGAGGGTGTACTAATGAAAAACTGTTTTTT.

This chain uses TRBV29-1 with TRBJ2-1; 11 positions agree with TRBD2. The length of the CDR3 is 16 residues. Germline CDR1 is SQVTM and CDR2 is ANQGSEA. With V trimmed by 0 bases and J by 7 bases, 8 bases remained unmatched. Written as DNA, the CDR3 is TGCAGCGTTGAAGAAGATAGCGGGAGGGCCAAGAATGAGCAGTTCTTC. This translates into CSVEEDSGRAKNEQFF.

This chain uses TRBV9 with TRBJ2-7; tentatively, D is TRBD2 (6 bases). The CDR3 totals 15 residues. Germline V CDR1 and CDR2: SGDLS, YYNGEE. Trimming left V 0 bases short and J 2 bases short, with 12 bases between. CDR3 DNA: TGTGCCAGCAGCGTAGGTGCTAGCGCAACCTACGAGCAGTACTTC. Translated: CASSVGASATYEQYF. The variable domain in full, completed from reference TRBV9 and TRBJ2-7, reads DSGVTQTPKHLITATGQRVTLRCSPRSGDLSVYWYQQSLDQGLQFLIQYYNGEERAKGNILERFSAQQFPDLHSELNLSSLELGDSALYFCASSVGASATYEQYFGPGTRLTVT.

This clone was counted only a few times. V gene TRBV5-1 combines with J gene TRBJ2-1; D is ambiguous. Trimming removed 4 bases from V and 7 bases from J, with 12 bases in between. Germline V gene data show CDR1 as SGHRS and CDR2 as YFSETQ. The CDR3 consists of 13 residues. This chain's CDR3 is CASSPGRANEQFF. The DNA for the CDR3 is TGCGCCAGCAGCCCTGGACGGGCGAATGAGCAGTTCTTC.

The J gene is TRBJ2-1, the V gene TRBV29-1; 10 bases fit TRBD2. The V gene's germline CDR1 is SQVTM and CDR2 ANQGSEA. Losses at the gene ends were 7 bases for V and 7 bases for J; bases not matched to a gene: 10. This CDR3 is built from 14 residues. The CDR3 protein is CSGKREGLRNEQFF. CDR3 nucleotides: TGCAGCGGAAAGCGGGAGGGCCTAAGGAATGAGCAGTTCTTC.

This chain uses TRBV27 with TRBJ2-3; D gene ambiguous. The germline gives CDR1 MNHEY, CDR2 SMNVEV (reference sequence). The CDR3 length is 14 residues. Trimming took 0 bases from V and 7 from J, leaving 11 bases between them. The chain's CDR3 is CASSLSSFGYTQYF. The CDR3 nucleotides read TGTGCCAGCAGTTTATCGTCCTTTGGATATACGCAGTATTTT.

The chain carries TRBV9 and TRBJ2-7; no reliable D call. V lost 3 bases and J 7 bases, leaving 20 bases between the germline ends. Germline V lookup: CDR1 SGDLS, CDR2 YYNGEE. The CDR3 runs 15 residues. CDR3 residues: CASSARPIPDREQYF. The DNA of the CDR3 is TGTGCCAGCAGCGCCCGACCCATCCCGGATCGGGAGCAGTACTTC.

The CDR3 DNA follows: TGTGCCACGTCCCGAACAGATCAGAGCTCCTACGAGCAGTACTTC. Translated, it gives CATSRTDQSSYEQYF. The genes are TRBV27 and TRBJ2-7; D call uncertain. This CDR3 is built from 15 residues. The V end lost 10 bases, the J end lost 0 bases, and 19 bases lay between the germline ends. The germline CDR1 and CDR2 sequences are MNHEY and SMNVEV (reference sequence).

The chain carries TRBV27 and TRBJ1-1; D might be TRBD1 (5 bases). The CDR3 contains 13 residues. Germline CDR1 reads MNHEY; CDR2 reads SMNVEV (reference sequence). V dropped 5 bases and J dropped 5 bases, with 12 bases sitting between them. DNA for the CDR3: TGTGCCAGCAGTGTTCAGGGTTGGACTGAAGCTTTCTTT. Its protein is CASSVQGWTEAFF.

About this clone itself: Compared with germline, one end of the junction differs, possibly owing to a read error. CDR3 sequence: CASSNRDRGHYEQYF. The CDR3 DNA follows: TGTGCCAGCAGTAACCGGGACAGGGGGCACTACGAGCAGTACTTC. The V and J genes are TRBV4-1 and TRBJ2-7; 12 bases match TRBD1. The germline gives CDR1 MGHRA, CDR2 YSYEKL. The CDR3 contains 15 residues.

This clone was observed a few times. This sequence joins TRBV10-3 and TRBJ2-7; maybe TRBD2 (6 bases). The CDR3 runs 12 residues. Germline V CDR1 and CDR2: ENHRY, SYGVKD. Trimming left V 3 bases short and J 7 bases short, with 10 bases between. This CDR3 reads CAISDPAGEQYF. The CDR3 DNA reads TGTGCCATCAGTGACCCCGCGGGGGAGCAGTACTTC.

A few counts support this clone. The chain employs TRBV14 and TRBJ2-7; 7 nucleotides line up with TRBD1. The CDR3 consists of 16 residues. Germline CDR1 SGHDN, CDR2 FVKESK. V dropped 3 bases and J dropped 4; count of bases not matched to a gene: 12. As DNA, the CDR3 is TGTGCCAGCAGCCACACCGGGACAGCCATCAATTACGAGCAGTACTTC. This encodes CASSHTGTAINYEQYF.

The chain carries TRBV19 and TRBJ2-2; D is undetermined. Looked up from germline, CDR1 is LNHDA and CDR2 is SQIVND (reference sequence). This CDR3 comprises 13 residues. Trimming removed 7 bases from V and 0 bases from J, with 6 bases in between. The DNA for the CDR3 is TGTGCCAGTACGGCAGCGAACACCGGGGAGCTGTTTTTT. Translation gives CASTAANTGELFF.

CDR3 protein: CASSGGGPYEQYF. The CDR3 DNA reads as TGTGCCAGCAGTGGGGGAGGACCCTACGAGCAGTACTTC. The chain uses TRBV27 and TRBJ2-7, with D perhaps TRBD2 (6 bases). CDR1 is MNHEY, CDR2 SMNVEV, per germline (reference sequence). Trimming stripped 5 bases from V and 2 bases from J, with 10 bases between. This CDR3 has 13 amino acids.

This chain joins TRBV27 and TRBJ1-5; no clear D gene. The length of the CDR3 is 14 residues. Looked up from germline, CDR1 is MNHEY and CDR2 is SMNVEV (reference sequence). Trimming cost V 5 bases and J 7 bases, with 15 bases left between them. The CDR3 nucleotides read TGTGCCAGCAGTCGCGTAGGGCAATCCCAGCCCCAGCATTTT. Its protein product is CASSRVGQSQPQHF.

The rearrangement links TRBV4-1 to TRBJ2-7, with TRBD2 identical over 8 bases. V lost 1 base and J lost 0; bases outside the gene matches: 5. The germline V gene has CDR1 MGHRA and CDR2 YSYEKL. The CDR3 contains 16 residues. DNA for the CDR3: TGCGCCAGCAGCCAAGGGGATAGCGGGGCCTCCTACGAGCAGTACTTC. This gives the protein CASSQGDSGASYEQYF.

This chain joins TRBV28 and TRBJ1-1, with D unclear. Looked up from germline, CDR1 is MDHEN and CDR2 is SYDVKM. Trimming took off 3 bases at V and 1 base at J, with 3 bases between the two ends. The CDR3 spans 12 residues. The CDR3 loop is CASSFANTEAFF. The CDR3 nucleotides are TGTGCCAGCAGTTTCGCGAACACTGAAGCTTTCTTT.

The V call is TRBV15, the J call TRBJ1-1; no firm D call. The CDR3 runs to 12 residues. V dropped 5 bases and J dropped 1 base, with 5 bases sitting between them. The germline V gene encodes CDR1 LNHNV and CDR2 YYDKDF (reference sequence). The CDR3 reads CATSRRNTEAFF. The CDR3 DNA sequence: TGTGCCACCAGCCGGAGGAACACTGAAGCTTTCTTT.

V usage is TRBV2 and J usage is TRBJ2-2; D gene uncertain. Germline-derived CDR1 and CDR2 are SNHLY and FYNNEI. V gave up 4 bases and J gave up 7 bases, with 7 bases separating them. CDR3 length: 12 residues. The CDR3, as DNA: TGTGCCAGCAGTGGACCCCTCGGGGAGCTGTTTTTT. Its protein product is CASSGPLGELFF. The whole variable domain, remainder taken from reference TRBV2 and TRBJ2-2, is EPEVTQTPSHQVTQMGQEVILRCVPISNHLYFYWYRQILGQKVEFLVSFYNNEISEKSEIFDDQFSVERPDGSNFTLKIRSTKLEDSAMYFCASSGPLGELFFGEGSRLTVL.

CDR3 nucleotide sequence: TGTGCCAGCAGTCCCCAGACGGCGATGAACACTGAAGCTTTCTTT. The encoded protein is CASSPQTAMNTEAFF. The chain employs TRBV27 and TRBJ1-1; D remains unclear. The V end lost 5 bases, the J end lost 0 bases, and 13 bases lay between the germline ends. Germline lookup yields CDR1 MNHEY and CDR2 SMNVEV (reference sequence). The CDR3 is made up of 15 amino acids.

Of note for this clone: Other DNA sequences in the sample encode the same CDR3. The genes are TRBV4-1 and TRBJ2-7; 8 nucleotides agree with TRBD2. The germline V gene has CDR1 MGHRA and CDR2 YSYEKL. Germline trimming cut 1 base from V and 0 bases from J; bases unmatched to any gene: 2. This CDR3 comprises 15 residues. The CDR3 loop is CASSQVAGSSYEQYF. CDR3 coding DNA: TGCGCCAGCAGCCAAGTAGCGGGGAGCTCCTACGAGCAGTACTTC.

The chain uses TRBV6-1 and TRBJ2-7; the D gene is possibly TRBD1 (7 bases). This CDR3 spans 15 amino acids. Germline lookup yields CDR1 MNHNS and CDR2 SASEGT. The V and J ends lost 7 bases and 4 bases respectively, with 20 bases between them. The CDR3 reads CASKIPLTGRYEQYF. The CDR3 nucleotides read TGTGCCAGCAAAATCCCTCTGACAGGGAGGTACGAGCAGTACTTC.

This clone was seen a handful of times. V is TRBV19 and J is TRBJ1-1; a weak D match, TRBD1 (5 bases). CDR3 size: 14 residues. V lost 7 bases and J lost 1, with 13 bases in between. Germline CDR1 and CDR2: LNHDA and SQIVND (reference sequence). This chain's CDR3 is CASTPRGGNTEAFF. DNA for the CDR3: TGTGCCAGTACCCCTAGGGGAGGGAACACTGAAGCTTTCTTT.